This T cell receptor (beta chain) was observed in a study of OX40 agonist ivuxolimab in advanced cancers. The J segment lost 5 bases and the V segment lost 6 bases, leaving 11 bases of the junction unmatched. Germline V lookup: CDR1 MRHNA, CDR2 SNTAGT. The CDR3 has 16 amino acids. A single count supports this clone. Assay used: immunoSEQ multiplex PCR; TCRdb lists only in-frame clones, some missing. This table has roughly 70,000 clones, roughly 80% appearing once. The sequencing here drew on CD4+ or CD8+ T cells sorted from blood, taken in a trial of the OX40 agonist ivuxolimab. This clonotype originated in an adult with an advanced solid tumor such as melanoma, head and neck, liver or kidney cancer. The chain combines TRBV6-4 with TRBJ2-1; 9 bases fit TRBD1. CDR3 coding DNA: TGTGCCAGCAGCGCTCTGGGACAGGGAGGCCACAATGAGCAGTTCTTC. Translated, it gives CASSALGQGGHNEQFF.